The 13 T cell receptor beta chains given below trace back to one sample, sequenced in a study of regulatory T cells in long-lasting Graves disease. TCR beta libraries were built with iRepertoire HTBI primers and Arm-PCR of CDR3 regions. TCRdb passed the multiplex PCR reads through MiXCR, listing each CDR3 protein once. This table holds 350,000 to 550,000 distinct CDR3 sequences, more than 13% found once. Specified time point: newly diagnosed GD, antithyroid drugs for less than 3 months. The TCR library was made from RNA that had been extracted from PBMCs in TRIzol. These data were also reused for a study on T cells in Graves' hyperthyroidism and ophthalmopathy.

The sample consisted of peripheral blood mononuclear cells (PBMCs), taken at new diagnosis, from a patient treated with antithyroid drugs. The receptors derive from a woman in her twenties or thirties with Graves disease.

This clonotype has only a few counts. This rearrangement joins TRBV5-4 to TRBJ2-5; 10 bases agree with TRBD1. This CDR3 spans 15 amino acids. CDR1 is SGHNT and CDR2 is YYREEE in the germline V gene (reference sequence). V was pared by 3 bases and J by 4 bases, with 6 bases of the junction left unmatched. As DNA, the CDR3 is TGTGCCAGCAGCTCGTGGACAGGGGGGGGAGAGACCCAGTACTTC. Residues: CASSSWTGGGETQYF.

This clonotype has ten or more counts. The V gene is TRBV3-1, the J gene TRBJ2-7; D is undetermined. Germline assignment: CDR1 LGHDT and CDR2 YNNKEL (reference sequence). The CDR3 length is 13 residues. V lost 3 bases to trimming and J lost 3 bases, with 9 bases between them. The CDR3 reads CASSQVGYYEQYF. The CDR3 nucleotides are TGTGCCAGCAGCCAGGTTGGATACTACGAGCAGTACTTC.

This clonotype was counted ten times or more. The chain uses TRBV20-1 and TRBJ2-7; tentative D call: TRBD1 (5 bases). The CDR3 has 13 amino acids. V gave up 3 bases and J gave up 0 bases, with 9 bases separating them. Germline lookup yields CDR1 DFQATT and CDR2 SNEGSKA (reference sequence). CDR3 protein: CSARGPVSYEQYF. CDR3 nucleotides: TGCAGTGCTAGGGGGCCAGTCTCCTACGAGCAGTACTTC.

This clonotype was counted at least ten times. V usage is TRBV7-9 and J usage is TRBJ2-7; the D gene is possibly TRBD2 (6 bases). Trimming took off 4 bases at V and 4 bases at J, with 14 bases between the two ends. Germline V gene sequence: CDR1 SEHNR, CDR2 FQNEAQ (reference sequence). The CDR3 is 14 residues long. This CDR3 is CASSSMGLAYEQYF. CDR3 DNA: TGTGCCAGCAGCTCAATGGGGCTAGCGTACGAGCAGTACTTC.

The chain carries TRBV12-3 or TRBV12-4 and TRBJ2-1, with 7 bases fitting TRBD2. The CDR3 loop spans 13 amino acids. Trimming took 4 bases from V and 7 from J; bases not matched to a gene: 4. The CDR3 DNA is TGTGCCAGCAGTTATGGCGGGAGTAATGAGCAGTTCTTC. Protein: CASSYGGSNEQFF.

This clonotype was counted only a few times. The chain links TRBV9 to TRBJ1-4, with D maybe TRBD1 (6 bases). The CDR3 consists of 14 residues. CDR1 and CDR2 from the germline V gene are SGDLS and YYNGEE. V lost 4 bases to trimming and J lost 6 bases, with 13 bases between them. The CDR3 DNA is TGTGCCAGCAGCTCACAGGGTAGCGATGAAAAACTGTTTTTT. This sequence encodes CASSSQGSDEKLFF.

This clonotype has only a few counts. The V call is TRBV5-1, the J call TRBJ1-4, with D possibly TRBD1 on 5 matching bases. Germline V gene lookup returns CDR1 SGHRS and CDR2 YFSETQ. V was cut by 4 bases and J by 4 bases, with 17 bases left in between. The CDR3 has 16 residues. The CDR3, as DNA: TGCGCCAGCAGCCGACTGGGGATCGGGGGTAATGAAAAACTGTTTTTT. Translating gives CASSRLGIGGNEKLFF.

This clonotype has at least ten counts. The J gene is TRBJ2-3, the V gene TRBV13; possibly TRBD2 for D (5 bases). The CDR3 has 15 amino acids. Germline loops: CDR1 PRHDT, CDR2 FYEKMQ (reference sequence). V was cut by 7 bases and J by 9 bases, with 23 bases left in between. In DNA form, the CDR3 reads TGTGCCAGCACCATAGTGGAGGCTCCCGACGGGACGCAGTATTTT. Protein: CASTIVEAPDGTQYF. Together with reference TRBV13 and TRBJ2-3, the CDR3 gives the full variable domain: AAGVIQSPRHLIKEKRETATLKCYPIPRHDTVYWYQQGPGQDPQFLISFYEKMQSDKGSIPDRFSAQQFSDYHSELNMSSLELGDSALYFCASTIVEAPDGTQYFGPGTRLTVL.

This clonotype occurred a few times. This chain links TRBV18 with TRBJ2-2; D unresolved. The CDR3 covers 13 residues. Germline V gene lookup returns CDR1 KGHSH and CDR2 LQKENI. The germline V and J ends were trimmed by 5 bases and 7 bases, with 11 bases remaining between them. The CDR3 region is CASSTQKGGELFF. The CDR3 DNA follows: TGTGCCAGCTCAACACAGAAGGGCGGGGAGCTGTTTTTT.

This clonotype came up many times. V is TRBV12-3 or TRBV12-4 and J is TRBJ1-1, with D maybe TRBD1 (6 bases). Deletions cut 2 bases from V and 1 base from J, with 11 bases between. The CDR3 totals 15 residues. CDR3 in DNA: TGTGCCAGCAGTTTAATGCTGGGGGCGAACACTGAAGCTTTCTTT. This codes for CASSLMLGANTEAFF.

V gene TRBV11-3 combines with J gene TRBJ1-1; a weak D match, TRBD1 (5 bases). The CDR3 sequence is 17 residues long. Trimming removed 0 bases at V and 1 base at J, with 15 bases between. Looked up from germline, CDR1 is SGHNT and CDR2 is YENEEA. CDR3: CASSLEATPGQNTEAFF. The CDR3 DNA reads as TGTGCCAGCAGCTTAGAGGCTACCCCTGGACAGAACACTGAAGCTTTCTTT. Full variable domain (missing parts from reference TRBV11-3 and TRBJ1-1): EAGVVQSPRYKIIEKKQPVAFWCNPISGHNTLYWYLQNLGQGPELLIRYENEEAVDDSQLPKDRFSAERLKGVDSTLKIQPAELGDSAVYLCASSLEATPGQNTEAFFGQGTRLTVV.

This clonotype was counted many times. The rearrangement joins TRBV29-1 to TRBJ2-3; TRBD1 is a possible D gene (5 bases). Per the germline V gene, CDR1 is SQVTM and CDR2 is ANQGSEA. V lost 3 bases to trimming and J lost 3 bases, with 10 bases between them. The CDR3 has 13 residues. This CDR3 reads CSVEVRVTDTQYF. The CDR3, as DNA: TGCAGCGTTGAGGTCAGGGTGACAGATACGCAGTATTTT.

The chain couples TRBV12-3 or TRBV12-4 to TRBJ1-2, with D hard to call. V was clipped by 6 bases and J by 3 bases, with 23 bases between them. This CDR3 comprises 17 residues. The CDR3 DNA sequence: TGTGCCAGCAGCCATGACCTCGGCAGTCGGGTGGACTATGGCTACACCTTC. Translated, it gives CASSHDLGSRVDYGYTF.